This TCR beta chain is from a study of early T cells in non-severe SARS-CoV-2 infection. Overall study: It was bulk RNA from unsorted whole blood that was sequenced, and the chains were unpaired.

Researchers attached unique molecular identifiers to individual cDNA molecules. One entry per CDR3 protein, called by TCRdb with MiXCR from the 5' RACE reads. This sample has some 80,000 distinct CDR3 sequences, with less than 15% found just once. V shed 4 bases and J shed 6 bases, with 16 bases lying between them. Per the germline V gene, CDR1 is KGHSH and CDR2 is LQKENI. The CDR3 runs 16 residues. This clonotype has at least ten counts. The starting material was whole blood, obtained at baseline. The receptor was derived from an adult who was a healthcare worker with PCR-confirmed SARS-CoV-2 infection or an uninfected control (not recorded which). The donor label of this sample is uncertain. The gene calls are TRBV18 and TRBJ1-6, with D maybe TRBD1 (5 bases). CDR3 amino acids: CASSRRRPGTNSPLHF. CDR3 bases: TGTGCCAGCTCACGGCGACGCCCAGGGACTAATTCACCCCTCCACTTT. Drawing the rest from reference TRBV18 and TRBJ1-6, the complete variable domain is NAGVMQNPRHLVRRRGQEARLRCSPMKGHSHVYWYRQLPEEGLKFMVYLQKENIIDESGMPKERFSAEFPKEGPSILRIQQVVRGDSAAYFCASSRRRPGTNSPLHFGNGTRLTVT.